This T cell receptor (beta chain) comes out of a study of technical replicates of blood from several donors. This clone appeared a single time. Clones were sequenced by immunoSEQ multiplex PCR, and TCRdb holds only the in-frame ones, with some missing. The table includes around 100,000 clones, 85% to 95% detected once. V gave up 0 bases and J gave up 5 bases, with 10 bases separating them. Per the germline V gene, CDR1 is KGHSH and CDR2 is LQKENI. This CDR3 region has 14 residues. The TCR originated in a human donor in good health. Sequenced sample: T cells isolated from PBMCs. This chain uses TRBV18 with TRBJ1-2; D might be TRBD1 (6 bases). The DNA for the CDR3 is TGTGCCAGCTCACCACCGGGGGCAGGGTATGGCTACACCTTC. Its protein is CASSPPGAGYGYTF.